The next 32 T cell receptor beta chains were all read from a single sample in a study of immune heterogeneity within non-small cell lung tumors. Bulk tumor genomic DNA (approximately 610 ng per sample) served as template. Several far-apart biopsies were taken per primary tumor during surgery. Enrolled individuals presented with untreated, newly diagnosed non-small cell lung cancer and received curative surgery. A multiplex PCR containing 32 V primers and 13 J primers was used to amplify TCR beta CDR3. Via MiXCR, TCRdb re-called the multiplex PCR reads, giving one row per CDR3 protein. The sample lists approximately 4,400 distinct CDR3 sequences, 20% to 25% occurring once. The sequenced sample was lung tumor tissue. The receptors were sampled from a man in his 70s with non-small cell lung cancer.

This clonotype rates as medium-sized. The chain employs TRBV19 and TRBJ2-1, with TRBD1 identical over 8 bases. The CDR3 sequence is 17 residues long. J lost 7 bases, V lost 5 bases, and 16 bases had no gene match. In germline, CDR1 is LNHDA, CDR2 SQIVND (reference sequence). This CDR3 reads CASSPWGRTGKENEQFF. In DNA form, the CDR3 reads TGTGCCAGTAGTCCGTGGGGCAGGACAGGGAAAGAAAATGAGCAGTTCTTC.

This clonotype occurred once. The genes are TRBV27 and TRBJ1-2; the match to TRBD1 covers 10 bases. This CDR3 has 15 residues. The ends lost 5 bases at V and 4 bases at J; junction bases unmatched: 7. In germline, CDR1 is MNHEY, CDR2 SMNVEV (reference sequence). CDR3 sequence (DNA): TGTGCCAGCAGTCAGTCCGGGACAGGGGTCTATGGCTACACCTTC. Residues: CASSQSGTGVYGYTF.

This clonotype was observed a few times. J is TRBJ2-3 and V is TRBV6-1, with a tentative D call TRBD2 (5 bases). CDR1 and CDR2 (germline): MNHNS, SASEGT. The CDR3 is made up of 14 amino acids. V lost 6 bases and J 0 bases, leaving 10 bases between the germline ends. The CDR3 is CASRRTFSTDTQYF. CDR3 DNA: TGTGCCAGCAGGAGGACTTTTAGCACAGATACGCAGTATTTT.

This clonotype rates as medium-sized. The chain uses TRBV19 and TRBJ1-1; 10 bases fit TRBD1. The CDR3 contains 16 residues. Germline loops: CDR1 LNHDA, CDR2 SQIVND (reference sequence). The ends lost 5 bases at V and 0 bases at J; junction bases unmatched: 6. CDR3 coding DNA: TGTGCCAGTAGTTCGGACAGGGGGTTAATGAACACTGAAGCTTTCTTT. It specifies CASSSDRGLMNTEAFF.

Within the sample, this clonotype is medium-sized. The chain carries TRBV30 and TRBJ2-7; D perhaps matches TRBD1 (6 bases). Trimming removed 7 bases at V and 5 bases at J, with 15 bases between. Germline values: CDR1 GTSNPN, CDR2 SVGIG (reference sequence). The CDR3 loop spans 12 amino acids. CDR3 loop: CAFGQTLDEQYF. The CDR3, as DNA: TGTGCCTTTGGACAGACTCTTGACGAGCAGTACTTC.

In this sample, this clonotype turned up a few times. The chain employs TRBV4-1 and TRBJ2-5; possible D gene TRBD1, 5 bases. Germline CDR1 and CDR2: MGHRA and YSYEKL. Trimming shortened V by 4 bases and J by 5 bases, and 17 bases separated the two germline ends. This CDR3 has 15 residues. CDR3 in DNA: TGCGCCAGCAGCCTAGGGGCTAACCCTGGGGAGACCCAGTACTTC. Protein product: CASSLGANPGETQYF.

By share, this clonotype counts as large. J is TRBJ1-2 and V is TRBV19, with D uncertain. CDR1 and CDR2 from the germline V gene are LNHDA and SQIVND (reference sequence). Trimming took off 5 bases at V and 3 bases at J, with 13 bases between the two ends. The CDR3 runs to 14 residues. The CDR3: CASSGSTGYYGYTF. CDR3 coding DNA: TGTGCCAGTAGTGGCAGTACGGGTTACTATGGCTACACCTTC.

Of note for this clonotype: This sequence may be a read error, since a much larger clone differs from it by one base. The chain has TRBV20-1 and TRBJ2-7; D gene ambiguous. V was pared by 1 base and J by 6 bases, with 10 bases between. The CDR3 spans 12 residues. Germline assignment: CDR1 DFQATT and CDR2 SNEGSKA (reference sequence). The chain's CDR3 is CSARVVGCEQYF. CDR3 nucleotides: TGCAGTGCTAGAGTCGTGGGTTGCGAGCAGTACTTC.

The DNA for the CDR3 is TGTGCCAGCACGGGAACGATGCAGAGTTACGAGCAGTACTTC. It codes for CASTGTMQSYEQYF. The chain is built from TRBV18 and TRBJ2-7; maybe TRBD2 (5 bases). V was clipped by 8 bases and J by 4 bases, with 18 bases between them. The CDR3 is made up of 14 amino acids. In germline, CDR1 is KGHSH, CDR2 LQKENI.

The chain combines TRBV27 with TRBJ1-2; possibly TRBD1 for D (5 bases). Trimming stripped 5 bases from V and 1 base from J, with 5 bases between. This CDR3 has 12 residues. The germline V gene encodes CDR1 MNHEY and CDR2 SMNVEV (reference sequence). The CDR3 is CASSDSNYGYTF. The CDR3 DNA sequence: TGTGCCAGCAGTGACAGTAACTATGGCTACACCTTC.

On this clonotype: This sequence may be a read error, since a much larger clone differs from it by one base. This rearrangement joins TRBV20-1 to TRBJ2-7, with D perhaps matching TRBD1 (6 bases). From germline, CDR1 is DFQATT and CDR2 SNEGSKA (reference sequence). CDR3 length: 14 amino acids. V gave up 6 bases and J gave up 0 bases, with 15 bases separating them. The CDR3 spells CSASRDTSSYEQYF. Here the CDR3 DNA reads TGCAGTGCAAGCCGGGACACTAGCTCCTACGAGCAGTACTTC.

The table lists this clonotype with a few counts. This chain uses TRBV5-1 with TRBJ1-4, with D possibly matching TRBD1 (5 bases). Looked up from germline, CDR1 is SGHRS and CDR2 is YFSETQ. Trimming shortened V by 0 bases and J by 4 bases, and 13 bases separated the two germline ends. The CDR3 runs 16 residues. CDR3 residues: CASSLAPGPSNEKLFF. Here the CDR3 DNA reads TGCGCCAGCAGCTTGGCGCCGGGACCGAGTAATGAAAAACTGTTTTTT. Based on the CDR3 plus reference TRBV5-1 and TRBJ1-4, the full variable domain is KAGVTQTPRYLIKTRGQQVTLSCSPISGHRSVSWYQQTPGQGLQFLFEYFSETQRNKGNFPGRFSGRQFSNSRSEMNVSTLELGDSALYLCASSLAPGPSNEKLFFGSGTQLSVL.

This clonotype is labeled as medium-sized (0.01 to 0.1%). J is TRBJ1-2 and V is TRBV2, with 9 bases that match TRBD1. The CDR3 runs to 13 residues. In germline, CDR1 is SNHLY, CDR2 FYNNEI. J was trimmed by 8 bases and V by 9 bases; bases with no gene match: 10. CDR3 amino acids: CARRWTGARGYTF. The CDR3 coding sequence is TGTGCCAGACGGTGGACAGGGGCCAGGGGCTACACCTTC.

This clonotype is labeled medium-sized. J is TRBJ2-7 and V is TRBV3-1; D is perhaps TRBD2 (5 bases). The CDR3 sequence is 13 residues long. Trimming took 1 base from V and 7 from J, leaving 11 bases between them. CDR1 is LGHDT and CDR2 is YNNKEL in the germline V gene (reference sequence). CDR3 loop: CASSQGTRGEQYF. Here the CDR3 DNA reads TGTGCCAGCAGCCAAGGGACGAGAGGGGAGCAGTACTTC.

J is TRBJ2-2 and V is TRBV19; D gene unclear. V lost 7 bases and J lost 4, with 7 bases in between. CDR3 length: 12 residues. Germline loops: CDR1 LNHDA, CDR2 SQIVND (reference sequence). CDR3 sequence reads: CASTKTTGELFF. In nucleotides, the CDR3 is TGTGCCAGTACCAAAACCACCGGGGAGCTGTTTTTT.

This clonotype is medium-sized within its sample. This sequence joins TRBV28 and TRBJ2-5; D ambiguous. This CDR3 is built from 11 residues. V was pared by 5 bases and J by 5 bases, with 6 bases between. Germline assignment: CDR1 MDHEN and CDR2 SYDVKM. For the CDR3, the DNA is TGTGCCAGCAGTCCTCGGGAGACCCAGTACTTC. It codes for CASSPRETQYF.

Sample share makes this clonotype medium-sized. CDR3 in DNA: TGTGCCAGCAGCTTAGCGGTCGGGCGGAAACACTACGAGCAGTACTTC. This translates into CASSLAVGRKHYEQYF. This chain joins TRBV7-9 and TRBJ2-7; D gene unclear. V lost 0 bases and J lost 3, with 15 bases in between. Germline V gene lookup returns CDR1 SEHNR and CDR2 FQNEAQ (reference sequence). The CDR3 totals 16 residues.

The sample holds one count of this clonotype. A much larger clonotype is one base distant, so this may be a read error. The chain carries TRBV7-8 and TRBJ2-7; D possibly uses TRBD1 or TRBD2 (6 bases each). The CDR3 contains 15 residues. V was pared by 5 bases and J by 9 bases, with 23 bases between. CDR1 and CDR2 from the germline V gene are SGHVS and FQNEAQ. The CDR3 nucleotides are TGTGCCAGCAGCGCAGGAGGGGGGCTAGCGAACGGGCAGTACTTC. Its protein is CASSAGGGLANGQYF.

This clonotype is medium-sized in the sample. The rearrangement joins TRBV12-3 or TRBV12-4 to TRBJ2-5; 12 bases match TRBD2. V trimming: 6 bases; J trimming: 1 base; junction bases outside the gene matches: 3. CDR3 size: 15 residues. CDR3 in amino acids: CASSLAGGLQETQYF. DNA of the CDR3: TGTGCCAGCAGCCTAGCGGGGGGGCTCCAAGAGACCCAGTACTTC.

The chain combines TRBV9 with TRBJ2-2; no firm D call. Trimming pared 4 bases from V and 7 bases from J, leaving 8 bases between. This CDR3 has 12 residues. In germline, CDR1 is SGDLS, CDR2 YYNGEE. The CDR3 reads CASSTQNGELFF. For the CDR3, the DNA is TGTGCCAGCAGCACTCAGAACGGGGAGCTGTTTTTT.

By its share, this clonotype is medium-sized (0.01 to 0.1%). J is TRBJ1-2 and V is TRBV6-4, with D perhaps matching TRBD1 (5 bases). This CDR3 is 14 amino acids long. V lost 0 bases and J 7 bases, leaving 12 bases between the germline ends. The V gene's germline CDR1 is MRHNA and CDR2 SNTAGT. The CDR3 nucleotides read TGTGCCAGCAGTGACTCGGCAGGGCGTGGTGGCTACACCTTC. This sequence encodes CASSDSAGRGGYTF.

This clonotype is classed as medium-sized. The chain carries TRBV7-8 and TRBJ2-1; 7 positions agree with TRBD1. Germline V gives CDR1 SGHVS, CDR2 FQNEAQ. V dropped 0 bases and J dropped 10; count of bases not matched to a gene: 6. CDR3 length equals 14 residues. CDR3 protein: CASSLARQGREQFF. The CDR3 nucleotides are TGTGCCAGCAGCTTAGCGAGACAGGGTAGGGAGCAGTTCTTC.

By proportion, this clonotype is medium-sized. This rearrangement joins TRBV4-1 to TRBJ2-3; D might be TRBD1 (8 bases). V was cut by 2 bases and J by 4 bases, with 19 bases left in between. CDR1 is MGHRA and CDR2 is YSYEKL in the germline V gene. The CDR3 is 17 amino acids. The CDR3 bases are TGCGCCAGCAGCCAATCTGATCAGGGGGCGGGGGCAGATACGCAGTATTTT. Protein product: CASSQSDQGAGADTQYF.

By share, this clonotype counts as medium-sized. This rearrangement joins TRBV12-3 or TRBV12-4 to TRBJ2-2; TRBD1 is a possible D gene (5 bases). CDR3 length: 14 residues. V gave up 6 bases and J gave up 7 bases, with 15 bases separating them. The CDR3 spells CASSPKGLGGELFF. As DNA, the CDR3 is TGTGCCAGCAGCCCCAAGGGGTTGGGCGGGGAGCTGTTTTTT.

This clonotype is medium-sized by share. This chain uses TRBV14 with TRBJ1-6; D is undetermined. The CDR3 is 14 residues long. Trimming shortened V by 1 base and J by 5 bases, and 6 bases separated the two germline ends. In germline, CDR1 is SGHDN, CDR2 FVKESK. CDR3 protein: CASSQGANNSPLHF. The CDR3 nucleotides are TGTGCCAGCAGCCAAGGGGCCAATAATTCACCCCTCCACTTT.

This clonotype is labeled medium-sized. V usage is TRBV29-1 and J usage is TRBJ2-7, with D possibly matching TRBD1 (6 bases). Trimming removed 7 bases at V and 0 bases at J, with 16 bases between. This CDR3 spans 14 amino acids. Germline values: CDR1 SQVTM, CDR2 ANQGSEA. Here the CDR3 DNA reads TGCAGCGCTCTCGGGGACACAAGCTCCTACGAGCAGTACTTC. Translating it yields CSALGDTSSYEQYF.

On this clonotype: With a much larger clone just one base away, this may be a read error. The chain combines TRBV27 with TRBJ2-7; 9 positions agree with TRBD2. The CDR3 consists of 13 residues. The germline V gene has CDR1 MNHEY and CDR2 SMNVEV (reference sequence). CDR3 sequence: CDSRRGGWNEQYF. The CDR3 DNA is TGTGACAGCAGGCGGGGGGGCTGGAACGAGCAGTACTTC.

This sequence joins TRBV5-4 and TRBJ2-2; 8 positions match TRBD2. Germline V CDR1 and CDR2: SGHNT, YYREEE (reference sequence). This CDR3 contains 15 residues. V lost 0 bases and J lost 7; bases outside the gene matches: 5. The CDR3 region is CASSLAWAGGGELFF. In nucleotides, the CDR3 is TGTGCCAGCAGCTTGGCCTGGGCGGGAGGCGGGGAGCTGTTTTTT.

This sequence joins TRBV20-1 and TRBJ2-7; possible D gene TRBD1, 5 bases. The germline gives CDR1 DFQATT, CDR2 SNEGSKA (reference sequence). V lost 3 bases and J lost 2, with 14 bases in between. The CDR3 totals 14 residues. The CDR3 DNA follows: TGCAGTGCTAGCCCCCCAGGGTTGGCCTACGAGCAGTACTTC. It codes for CSASPPGLAYEQYF.

J is TRBJ1-1 and V is TRBV7-9; D is undetermined. V gave up 5 bases and J gave up 7 bases, with 14 bases separating them. The germline V gene has CDR1 SEHNR and CDR2 FQNEAQ (reference sequence). This CDR3 spans 13 amino acids. CDR3 residues: CASSPSNDGEAFF. Written as DNA, the CDR3 is TGTGCCAGCAGCCCAAGTAACGACGGTGAAGCTTTCTTT. Looking up the rest from reference TRBV7-9 and TRBJ1-1 gives the full variable domain: DTGVSQNPRHKITKRGQNVTFRCDPISEHNRLYWYRQTLGQGPEFLTYFQNEAQLEKSRLLSDRFSAERPKGSFSTLEIQRTEQGDSAMYLCASSPSNDGEAFFGQGTRLTVV.

This clonotype turned up a few times. The chain recombines TRBV20-1 with TRBJ2-5; 7 bases align to TRBD2. Germline V gives CDR1 DFQATT, CDR2 SNEGSKA (reference sequence). The ends lost 2 bases at V and 3 bases at J; junction bases unmatched: 6. The CDR3 spans 14 residues. The CDR3 region is CSARNRRGEETQYF. CDR3 DNA: TGCAGTGCTAGAAACCGCCGGGGGGAAGAGACCCAGTACTTC.

The V and J genes are TRBV5-1 and TRBJ1-1; 8 positions agree with TRBD1. The CDR3 loop spans 17 amino acids. Germline V gene sequence: CDR1 SGHRS, CDR2 YFSETQ. V shed 3 bases, J shed 10 bases, and the junction held 20 bases outside the gene matches. The CDR3 is CASSSPSGTGPYKGAFF. The CDR3 coding sequence is TGCGCCAGCAGCTCGCCTTCCGGGACAGGACCTTATAAGGGAGCTTTCTTT. Full variable domain (outside the CDR3, taken from reference TRBV5-1 and TRBJ1-1): KAGVTQTPRYLIKTRGQQVTLSCSPISGHRSVSWYQQTPGQGLQFLFEYFSETQRNKGNFPGRFSGRQFSNSRSEMNVSTLELGDSALYLCASSSPSGTGPYKGAFFGQGTRLTVV.